What follows are 21 T cell receptor gamma chains derived from one specimen sequenced in a study of Vδ1+ human thymocytes. Study-level points and caveats: Thymic TRG and TRD repertoires appeared highly polyclonal, with Gaussian CDR3 length distributions.

Sequences come from RNA converted to cDNA by reverse transcription. Multiplex PCR used pooled V-gene forward primers and a constant-region reverse primer to amplify CDR3s. TCRdb re-called the multiplex PCR reads through CATT. The sample holds over 25,000 gamma-chain clones, around 20% seen once. Antigens for these TCRs are unknown. Sequenced: Vdelta1+ gamma-delta thymocytes from the thymus. Subset indicated: FACS-sorted CD3+ TCRalphabeta- TCRVdelta1+ TCRVdelta2- thymocytes. These receptors all come from a boy younger than two who had congenital heart surgery.

This clone was seen a few times. The J gene is TRGJ1 or TRGJ2, the V gene TRGV5. There are 14 residues in the CDR3. Germline V gene data show CDR1 as VINAFY and CDR2 as YDVSNSKD. The trim removed 0 bases at V and 3 bases at J, leaving 5 bases unmatched. CDR3 nucleotides: TGTGCCACCTGGGACAGGAGCAGTTATTATAAGAAACTCTTT. Its translation: CATWDRSSYYKKLF.

This clone was seen only a few times. The genes are TRGV8 and TRGJP2. Germline lookup yields CDR1 VENAVY and CDR2 YDSYNSRV. The CDR3 length is 16 residues. The ends lost 4 bases at V and 4 bases at J; junction bases unmatched: 12. The CDR3 here is CATWEPLSDSDWIKTF. In nucleotides, the CDR3 is TGTGCCACCTGGGAGCCCCTCTCTGATAGTGATTGGATCAAGACGTTT.

The chain employs TRGV9 and TRGJ1 or TRGJ2. J lost 12 bases, V lost 5 bases, and 10 bases had no gene match. The V gene's germline CDR1 is GITISATS and CDR2 ISYDGTV (reference sequence). The CDR3 length is 11 residues. The CDR3 nucleotides are TGTGCCTTGTGGGTCGGTGGAGGGAAACTCTTT. Encoded protein: CALWVGGGKLF.

This clone showed up just a few times. The chain couples TRGV5 to TRGJ1 or TRGJ2. The germline V gene has CDR1 VINAFY and CDR2 YDVSNSKD. There are 12 residues in the CDR3. V trimming: 4 bases; J trimming: 6 bases; junction bases outside the gene matches: 6. This CDR3 reads CATWESSYKKLF. DNA of the CDR3: TGTGCCACCTGGGAGTCCAGTTATAAGAAACTCTTT.

This clone was counted between two and nine times. The sample has other DNA sequences that encode this CDR3 too. J is TRGJ1 or TRGJ2 and V is TRGV9. Germline V gene data show CDR1 as GITISATS and CDR2 as ISYDGTV (reference sequence). The V and J ends lost 1 base and 3 bases, in that order; junction bases with no gene match: 3. There are 13 residues in the CDR3. For the CDR3, the DNA is TGTGCCTTGTGGGAGGTTGCTTATTATAAGAAACTCTTT. Translation gives CALWEVAYYKKLF.

This clone has just a few counts. V gene TRGV4 combines with J gene TRGJP1. Losses at the gene ends were 0 bases for V and 0 bases for J; bases not matched to a gene: 7. CDR1 is EGSTGY, CDR2 YDSYTSSV, per germline. CDR3 length: 17 residues. In DNA form, the CDR3 reads TGTGCCACCTGGGATGGGCCCCTAAATACCACTGGTTGGTTCAAGATATTT. The encoded protein is CATWDGPLNTTGWFKIF.

Regarding this clone: A much larger clone lies one base from this, so it may be a read error. This CDR3 is also generated by other DNA sequences in the sample. The chain combines TRGV9 with TRGJ1 or TRGJ2. The CDR3 extends over 12 amino acids. Losses at the gene ends were 0 bases for V and 7 bases for J; bases not matched to a gene: 3. Germline V gene lookup returns CDR1 GITISATS and CDR2 ISYDGTV (reference sequence). The CDR3 region has the DNA TGTGCCTTGTGGGAGGTGCTATATAAGAAACTCTTT. Encoded protein: CALWEVLYKKLF.

The chain employs TRGV9 and TRGJ1 or TRGJ2. The V segment lost 0 bases and the J segment 1 base; nucleotides outside the gene matches: 9. The CDR3 runs to 16 residues. The germline V gene encodes CDR1 GITISATS and CDR2 ISYDGTV (reference sequence). This CDR3 is CALWEVRGVNYYKKLF. CDR3 coding DNA: TGTGCCTTGTGGGAGGTGCGGGGGGTAAATTATTATAAGAAACTCTTT.

This clone appeared a few times. A much more abundant neighbour one base away suggests this may be a read error. The V call is TRGV9, the J call TRGJ1 or TRGJ2. Germline V gene sequence: CDR1 GITISATS, CDR2 ISYDGTV (reference sequence). The CDR3 spans 14 residues. The CDR3 region is CALWGVPNYYKKLF. The CDR3 region has the DNA TGTGCCTTGTGGGGGGTGCCGAATTATTATAAGAAACTCTTT.

The chain couples TRGV4 to TRGJP2. CDR1 and CDR2 from the germline V gene are EGSTGY and YDSYTSSV. The junction had 5 bases not matched to a gene; V was cut back by 5 bases and J by 2 bases. The CDR3 length is 14 residues. The CDR3 loop is CATWGGSSDWIKTF. CDR3 DNA sequence: TGTGCCACCTGGGGGGGGAGTAGTGATTGGATCAAGACGTTT.

This chain connects TRGV4 to TRGJP1. The V segment lost 0 bases and the J segment 0 bases; nucleotides outside the gene matches: 10. The CDR3 runs 18 residues. Germline assignment: CDR1 EGSTGY and CDR2 YDSYTSSV. The chain's CDR3 is CATWDGPKEDTTGWFKIF. As DNA, the CDR3 is TGTGCCACCTGGGATGGGCCTAAGGAGGATACCACTGGTTGGTTCAAGATATTT.

The V gene is TRGV4, the J gene TRGJ1 or TRGJ2. CDR3 size: 9 residues. V was pared by 7 bases and J by 11 bases, with 5 bases of the junction left unmatched. CDR1 and CDR2 from the germline V gene are EGSTGY and YDSYTSSV. In nucleotides, the CDR3 is TGTGCCACCTGTAGGGAGAAACTCTTT. Protein product: CATCREKLF.

This clone was found a few times. The rearrangement joins TRGV2 to TRGJ1 or TRGJ2. Germline V CDR1 and CDR2: EGSNGY, YDSYNSKV. The CDR3 consists of 19 residues. Unmatched junction bases numbered 20, after V lost 3 bases and J lost 0 bases. The CDR3 nucleotides are TGTGCCACCTGGGACAGGCTTAGGCCAAGACCCTGGAATTATTATAAGAAACTCTTT. Translation: CATWDRLRPRPWNYYKKLF.

The count of this clone is one. This sequence joins TRGV3 and TRGJ1 or TRGJ2. Germline V gene lookup returns CDR1 VTNTFY and CDR2 YDVSTARD (reference sequence). The length of the CDR3 is 14 residues. The V and J ends lost 3 bases and 2 bases, in that order; junction bases with no gene match: 7. The CDR3 is CATWDGTYYYKKLF. CDR3 coding DNA: TGTGCCACCTGGGACGGAACTTATTATTATAAGAAACTCTTT.

V and J are TRGV3 and TRGJ1 or TRGJ2. Germline V gene sequence: CDR1 VTNTFY, CDR2 YDVSTARD (reference sequence). V shed 6 bases and J 4 bases; nucleotides not matched to a gene: 6. The CDR3 is 12 amino acids. CDR3 sequence (DNA): TGTGCCACCTGGTGTCTATATTATAAGAAACTCTTT. This codes for CATWCLYYKKLF.

The genes are TRGV4 and TRGJ1 or TRGJ2. This CDR3 has 14 amino acids. After removal of 0 bases from V and 12 bases from J, the junction contained 14 bases not matched to a gene. The germline CDR1 and CDR2 sequences are EGSTGY and YDSYTSSV. CDR3 protein: CATWDGPNQIGKLF. The CDR3 DNA reads TGTGCCACCTGGGATGGGCCGAACCAAATAGGGAAACTCTTT.

The chain uses TRGV4 and TRGJP2. Trimming cost V 6 bases and J 3 bases; bases outside gene matches: 4. This CDR3 spans 13 amino acids. CDR1 is EGSTGY and CDR2 is YDSYTSSV in the germline V gene. CDR3 protein: CATWMGSDWIKTF. The CDR3 DNA is TGTGCCACCTGGATGGGTAGTGATTGGATCAAGACGTTT.

About this clone itself: This sequence may be a read error, since a much larger clone differs from it by one base. Other nucleotide sequences from this sample produce the same CDR3. The V gene is TRGV9, the J gene TRGJ1 or TRGJ2. This CDR3 has 13 residues. The germline V gene encodes CDR1 GITISATS and CDR2 ISYDGTV (reference sequence). V shed 0 bases and J 5 bases; nucleotides not matched to a gene: 4. In DNA form, the CDR3 reads TGTGCCTTGTGGGAGGTGCACAATTATAAGAAACTCTTT. Translated: CALWEVHNYKKLF.

This chain connects TRGV9 to TRGJ1 or TRGJ2. V lost 2 bases and J lost 10; bases outside the gene matches: 5. This CDR3 region has 11 residues. In germline, CDR1 is GITISATS, CDR2 ISYDGTV (reference sequence). The CDR3 bases are TGTGCCTTGTGGGAGGAACAAAAGAAACTCTTT. Translating it yields CALWEEQKKLF.

The J gene is TRGJ1 or TRGJ2, the V gene TRGV3. Unmatched junction bases numbered 8, after V lost 0 bases and J lost 6 bases. The CDR3 sequence is 14 residues long. Germline CDR1 reads VTNTFY; CDR2 reads YDVSTARD (reference sequence). The CDR3 DNA reads as TGTGCCACCTGGGACAGGCGGGCTGGTTATAAGAAACTCTTT. Amino acid sequence: CATWDRRAGYKKLF.

This clone ranks as medium-sized (0.01 to 0.1%). This sample also contains other DNA sequences that code for the same CDR3. The chain couples TRGV9 to TRGJ1 or TRGJ2. The CDR3 extends over 9 amino acids. Trimming at V came to 5 bases and at J to 9 bases, leaving 1 base not matched to a gene. CDR1 and CDR2 from the germline V gene are GITISATS and ISYDGTV (reference sequence). CDR3 DNA: TGTGCCTTGTGGGGTAAGAAACTCTTT. It translates to CALWGKKLF.